The 19 T cell receptor beta chains presented below share a single source sample, sequenced in a study of blood T cell repertoires in COVID-19. The method was immunoSEQ multiplex PCR; TCRdb's version includes in-frame clones alone and lacks a portion of them. The repertoire holds under 150,000 clones, with roughly 90% as singletons. Sequenced sample: PBMCs or T cells enriched from blood (not recorded which). These TCRs come from a woman aged 50 to 60 who had recovered from COVID-19.

This sequence joins TRBV5-1 and TRBJ1-1; D might be TRBD1 (5 bases). There are 15 residues in the CDR3. The germline V gene encodes CDR1 SGHRS and CDR2 YFSETQ. Trimming removed 0 bases from V and 2 bases from J, with 11 bases in between. The CDR3 DNA is TGCGCCAGCAGCTTGGGGGGCACTATAAACACTGAAGCTTTCTTT. The encoded protein is CASSLGGTINTEAFF.

The gene calls are TRBV19 and TRBJ2-7; a weak D match, TRBD2 (5 bases). V dropped 10 bases and J dropped 1 base, with 17 bases sitting between them. The germline V gene encodes CDR1 LNHDA and CDR2 SQIVND (reference sequence). The CDR3 is 14 residues long. The CDR3: CATSDGLHSYEQYF. CDR3 in DNA: TGTGCCACCTCGGACGGACTCCATTCCTACGAGCAGTACTTC.

The DNA of the CDR3 is TGTGCCAGCACCGGCTGGAGTGGTCAGCCCCAGCATTTT. Its translation is CASTGWSGQPQHF. The V and J genes are TRBV7-2 and TRBJ1-5; D is uncertain. Germline lookup yields CDR1 SGHTA and CDR2 FQGNSA. The germline V and J ends were trimmed by 7 bases and 6 bases, with 13 bases remaining between them. The CDR3 runs to 13 residues.

The V gene is TRBV7-9, the J gene TRBJ1-1; no reliable D call. The V gene lost 7 bases and the J gene lost 2 bases, with 11 bases spanning the gap. Germline V gene data show CDR1 as SEHNR and CDR2 as FQNEAQ (reference sequence). CDR3 size: 13 residues. The CDR3 DNA reads as TGTGCCAGCAAAGACGGGTCCAACACTGAAGCTTTCTTT. This sequence encodes CASKDGSNTEAFF.

The chain recombines TRBV2 with TRBJ1-4; 7 bases map to TRBD1. The CDR3 is made up of 14 amino acids. V lost 7 bases to trimming and J lost 4 bases; unmatched junction nucleotides: 6. Germline V gives CDR1 SNHLY, CDR2 FYNNEI. This chain's CDR3 is CASNLQGINEKLFF. The CDR3 DNA reads TGTGCCAGCAACTTACAGGGGATTAATGAAAAACTGTTTTTT.

This chain connects TRBV5-1 to TRBJ2-3, with 7 bases lining up with TRBD2. V lost 4 bases to trimming and J lost 4 bases; unmatched junction nucleotides: 6. The CDR3 covers 14 residues. Germline V CDR1 and CDR2: SGHRS, YFSETQ. The CDR3 DNA is TGCGCCAGCAGCCACTCTGGGGGGGCAGATACGCAGTATTTT. Protein sequence: CASSHSGGADTQYF.

The chain couples TRBV4-1 to TRBJ2-1, with 10 bases identical to TRBD2. This CDR3 region has 22 residues. After removal of 3 bases from V and 0 bases from J, the junction contained 20 bases not matched to a gene. The germline V gene has CDR1 MGHRA and CDR2 YSYEKL. The CDR3 is CASSHGSRASGGTKSSYNEQFF. CDR3 nucleotide sequence: TGCGCCAGCAGCCACGGATCGCGGGCTAGCGGGGGAACCAAGAGCTCCTACAATGAGCAGTTCTTC.

J is TRBJ2-3 and V is TRBV12-5; D is unclear. CDR1 is LGHNT and CDR2 is FRNRAP in the germline V gene. V was trimmed by 7 bases and J by 6 bases, leaving 8 bases between them. There are 11 residues in the CDR3. CDR3 residues: CASAYWDTQYF. The CDR3 nucleotides are TGTGCTAGTGCCTATTGGGATACGCAGTATTTT.

The chain employs TRBV5-6 and TRBJ2-7; D is perhaps TRBD1 (5 bases). The CDR3 is 11 residues long. From germline, CDR1 is SGHDT and CDR2 YYEEEE. The CDR3 loop reads CASSRGDLTVV. CDR3 DNA: TGTGCCAGCAGCAGAGGAGACCTGACAGTGGTC.

The gene calls are TRBV19 and TRBJ2-4; a possible D gene is TRBD2 (5 bases). Trimming cost V 3 bases and J 0 bases, with 9 bases left between them. The CDR3 spans 15 residues. CDR1 is LNHDA, CDR2 SQIVND, per germline (reference sequence). The CDR3: CASSMGALAKNIQYF. For the CDR3, the DNA is TGTGCCAGTAGTATGGGAGCCCTAGCCAAAAACATTCAGTACTTC.

The rearrangement uses TRBV11-2 and TRBJ1-1, with D unresolved. Germline loops: CDR1 SGHAT, CDR2 FQNNGV. Trimming removed 0 bases at V and 9 bases at J, with 11 bases between. The CDR3 contains 13 residues. Here the CDR3 reads CASSLESGKQAFF. As DNA, the CDR3 is TGTGCCAGCAGCTTAGAATCGGGAAAACAAGCTTTCTTT.

The chain links TRBV7-2 to TRBJ1-6; 11 bases are a match to TRBD1. CDR3 length: 14 residues. Germline CDR1 and CDR2: SGHTA and FQGNSA. V lost 5 bases to trimming and J lost 10 bases; unmatched junction nucleotides: 4. The CDR3 DNA sequence: TGTGCCAGCAGCGCCCGGGACAGGGGGTCACCCCTCCACTTT. This codes for CASSARDRGSPLHF.

The chain couples TRBV10-3 to TRBJ2-7; weak D call: TRBD2 (5 bases). There are 14 residues in the CDR3. In germline, CDR1 is ENHRY, CDR2 SYGVKD. V dropped 1 base and J dropped 3 bases, with 10 bases sitting between them. The DNA for the CDR3 is TGTGCCATCAGTGAGTTTTCGGGGAACTACGAGCAGTACTTC. Residues: CAISEFSGNYEQYF.

V gene TRBV6-5 combines with J gene TRBJ1-3, with unresolved D. The germline gives CDR1 MNHEY, CDR2 SVGAGI. The CDR3 sequence is 16 residues long. With 2 bases removed from V and 0 bases from J, the gap between germline ends came to 11 bases. The CDR3 is CASSYTRAGSGNTIYF. The CDR3 DNA follows: TGTGCCAGCAGTTACACTAGGGCAGGCTCTGGAAACACCATATATTTT.

This chain connects TRBV28 to TRBJ1-1; possibly TRBD1 for D (6 bases). The V end was cut by 3 bases, the J end by 3 bases, with 17 bases between. Germline CDR1 MDHEN, CDR2 SYDVKM. The CDR3 is made up of 16 amino acids. The CDR3 here is CASSFSGDRLDTEAFF. CDR3 DNA sequence: TGTGCCAGCAGTTTTTCCGGCGACAGGCTGGACACTGAAGCTTTCTTT.

This clone showed up just once. V and J are TRBV19 and TRBJ2-3; a possible D gene is TRBD2 (7 bases). The CDR3 runs 19 residues. The germline V gene has CDR1 LNHDA and CDR2 SQIVND (reference sequence). Trimming took off 3 bases at V and 5 bases at J, with 27 bases between the two ends. In DNA form, the CDR3 reads TGTGCCAGTAGTATGCCCCCTAGTGGGGGGGGCCAGGCACAAGATACGCAGTATTTT. This gives the protein CASSMPPSGGGQAQDTQYF.

The CDR3 here is CASREGTGGRDTQYF. For the CDR3, the DNA is TGTGCCAGCAGGGAAGGGACAGGGGGTCGGGATACGCAGTATTTT. The chain links TRBV5-8 to TRBJ2-3, with 11 bases identical to TRBD1. The ends lost 5 bases at V and 6 bases at J; junction bases unmatched: 8. The CDR3 has 15 amino acids. Germline V gives CDR1 SGHTS, CDR2 YDEGEE.

The chain has TRBV3-1 (or the pseudogene TRBV3-2) and TRBJ1-4; TRBD1 matches at 7 bases. V was clipped by 1 base and J by 0 bases; unmatched bases: 8. Germline V gene lookup returns CDR1 LGHDT and CDR2 YNNKEL (reference sequence). The CDR3 totals 18 residues. CDR3 DNA: TGTGCCAGCAGCCAAGGGATAGGGGGCCTTGCAACTAATGAAAAACTGTTTTTT. Translation: CASSQGIGGLATNEKLFF.

The chain combines TRBV5-1 with TRBJ2-7; TRBD1 matches 11 bases. From germline, CDR1 is SGHRS and CDR2 YFSETQ. This CDR3 has 18 residues. After removal of 1 base from V and 4 bases from J, the junction contained 13 bases not matched to a gene. Written as DNA, the CDR3 is TGCGCCAGCAGCTTGTTGGGACTTCCGGGACAGGGGGGGTACGAGCAGTACTTC. Translating it yields CASSLLGLPGQGGYEQYF.